The 8 T cell receptor beta chains presented below share a single source sample, sequenced in a study of blood T cell repertoires in COVID-19. Sequencing was performed with immunoSEQ multiplex PCR; in TCRdb, only in-frame clones are kept and a portion is missing. Among under 350,000 clones listed, 70% to 90% were seen once. Input material: peripheral blood. These receptors were obtained from a man aged 55 to 69 who had recovered from COVID-19.

The rearrangement joins TRBV5-1 to TRBJ1-4; perhaps TRBD1 as D (6 bases). Germline V lookup: CDR1 SGHRS, CDR2 YFSETQ. Trimming shortened V by 4 bases and J by 2 bases, and 12 bases separated the two germline ends. The CDR3 has 15 amino acids. CDR3: CASSTQGSTNEKLFF. The CDR3 nucleotides read TGCGCCAGCAGCACACAGGGTTCGACTAATGAAAAACTGTTTTTT.

The J gene is TRBJ2-2, the V gene TRBV6-5, with D perhaps TRBD2 (6 bases). CDR3 length: 14 residues. Trimming removed 6 bases at V and 3 bases at J, with 11 bases between. The germline V gene has CDR1 MNHEY and CDR2 SVGAGI. The CDR3 DNA is TGTGCCAGCAGACCACCGGGGGACACCGGGGAGCTGTTTTTT. Encoded protein: CASRPPGDTGELFF.

This clone was detected once. V gene TRBV5-5 combines with J gene TRBJ1-2; 9 bases align to TRBD1. J was trimmed by 8 bases and V by 4 bases; bases with no gene match: 6. CDR3 length: 13 residues. Germline CDR1 and CDR2: SGHKS and YYEKEE (reference sequence). The CDR3 DNA reads TGTGCCAGCAGCACCGGACAGGGGAGCGGCTACACCTTC. This sequence encodes CASSTGQGSGYTF.

The chain is built from TRBV29-1 and TRBJ2-1; 8 nucleotides line up with TRBD2. Trimming cost V 1 base and J 7 bases; bases outside gene matches: 9. Looked up from germline, CDR1 is SQVTM and CDR2 is ANQGSEA. This CDR3 spans 15 amino acids. In DNA, the CDR3 is TGCAGCGTTGAAGGTGTAAGCGGGAGAGGAAATGAGCAGTTCTTC. Translated, it gives CSVEGVSGRGNEQFF.

The V gene is TRBV15, the J gene TRBJ1-3; D unresolved. Trimming removed 0 bases at V and 2 bases at J, with 5 bases between. CDR1 and CDR2 from the germline V gene are LNHNV and YYDKDF (reference sequence). There are 14 residues in the CDR3. In nucleotides, the CDR3 is TGTGCCACCAGCAGAGAGGCGGCTGGAAACACCATATATTTT. Protein sequence: CATSREAAGNTIYF.

The genes are TRBV6-5 and TRBJ2-3; 7 bases map to TRBD1. Trimming removed 6 bases from V and 2 bases from J; junction bases left unmatched: 8. The CDR3 spans 15 residues. Germline CDR1 is MNHEY and CDR2 is SVGAGI. In DNA form, the CDR3 reads TGTGCCAGCAGCGGGGACCAGGGGGACACAGATACGCAGTATTTT. It specifies CASSGDQGDTDTQYF.

This chain joins TRBV7-9 and TRBJ1-1; D is unclear. The germline V gene encodes CDR1 SEHNR and CDR2 FQNEAQ (reference sequence). The CDR3 sequence is 13 residues long. The V gene lost 2 bases and the J gene lost 1 base, with 5 bases spanning the gap. CDR3 nucleotide sequence: TGTGCCAGCAGCTTATTACAGAACACTGAAGCTTTCTTT. It yields the protein CASSLLQNTEAFF.

The chain joins TRBV9 to TRBJ2-3; TRBD2 might be the D (6 bases). Germline lookup yields CDR1 SGDLS and CDR2 YYNGEE. Between the trimmed V and J ends, which lost 0 bases and 4 bases, there was a span of 15 bases. The CDR3 sequence is 16 residues long. CDR3 in DNA: TGTGCCAGCAGCGTAGATGGGGGTCCGGGAGCAGATACGCAGTATTTT. This encodes CASSVDGGPGADTQYF.